The 32 T cell receptor beta chains below come from one sample, sequenced in a study of T cells in Graves' hyperthyroidism and ophthalmopathy. Amplification of TCR beta CDR3 regions used RNA as the template. RT-PCR in the first round (using the HTBI primer set) targeted the TCR CDR3. TCRdb processed the multiplex PCR reads anew with MiXCR; each CDR3 protein has one entry. The table has roughly 180,000 distinct CDR3 sequences, approximately 9% seen once. The material sequenced was blood. The receptors stem from a young woman with Graves' hyperthyroidism that later progressed to Graves' ophthalmopathy.

This clonotype was seen a handful of times. A much larger clone lies one base from this, so it may be a read error. CDR3 DNA sequence: TGTGCCAGCAGTCTGAATGAAAAACTGTTTTTT. The encoded protein is CASSLNEKLFF. The chain employs TRBV28 and TRBJ1-4; D ambiguous. From germline, CDR1 is MDHEN and CDR2 SYDVKM. V was clipped by 5 bases and J by 5 bases, with 3 bases between them. CDR3 length: 11 residues.

This clonotype appeared many times. The chain has TRBV24-1 and TRBJ1-5, with a tentative D call TRBD1 (6 bases). Trimming took 9 bases from V and 2 from J, leaving 13 bases between them. Germline V gives CDR1 KGHDR, CDR2 SFDVKD. CDR3 length equals 14 residues. CDR3 nucleotide sequence: TGTGCCACCGGAGCCGAGGGGGGCAATCAGCCCCAGCATTTT. The encoded protein is CATGAEGGNQPQHF.

This clonotype was observed at least ten times. Here the CDR3 DNA reads TGTGCCAGCAGCTTTTACAGAGAATCTGGCTACACCTTC. Residues: CASSFYRESGYTF. The chain couples TRBV11-2 to TRBJ1-2; D call uncertain. Germline values: CDR1 SGHAT, CDR2 FQNNGV. The CDR3 runs to 13 residues. V was pared by 3 bases and J by 7 bases, with 12 bases between.

This clonotype was detected many times. The chain employs TRBV6-1 and TRBJ2-3, with D possibly being TRBD2 (6 bases). V lost 10 bases and J 2 bases, leaving 16 bases between the germline ends. This CDR3 is built from 14 residues. CDR1 and CDR2 from the germline V gene are MNHNS and SASEGT. The CDR3 here is CATSLAVDTDTQYF. CDR3 nucleotide sequence: TGTGCCACCTCCTTAGCGGTAGACACAGATACGCAGTATTTT.

The sample holds many counts of this clonotype. This rearrangement joins TRBV20-1 to TRBJ2-5, with TRBD2 as a possible D gene (5 bases). Trimming removed 5 bases from V and 0 bases from J, with 7 bases in between. CDR3 length: 12 amino acids. Germline V CDR1 and CDR2: DFQATT, SNEGSKA (reference sequence). In DNA form, the CDR3 reads TGCAGTGCTGGAGGCAACCAAGAGACCCAGTACTTC. It yields the protein CSAGGNQETQYF.

This clonotype was detected ten times or more. The chain links TRBV7-3 to TRBJ2-6, with D perhaps being TRBD1 or TRBD2 (5 bases each). The germline V and J ends were trimmed by 5 bases and 0 bases, with 26 bases remaining between them. Germline V CDR1 and CDR2: SGHTA, FQGTGA. The CDR3 is 21 residues long. DNA for the CDR3: TGTGCCAGCAGCCGTGAGGCCATATTCGGGGACGCAGGCTCTGGGGCCAACGTCCTGACTTTC. Translation gives CASSREAIFGDAGSGANVLTF.

The chain couples TRBV5-4 to TRBJ1-2, with TRBD1 as a possible D gene (5 bases). Germline CDR1 SGHNT, CDR2 YYREEE (reference sequence). The length of the CDR3 is 15 residues. V lost 1 base to trimming and J lost 4 bases, with 14 bases between them. The CDR3 nucleotides read TGTGCCAGCAGCTTGTGGCAGGGACCTCTCTATGGCTACACCTTC. Translating it yields CASSLWQGPLYGYTF. The full variable domain, in which reference TRBV5-4 and TRBJ1-2 provide the parts outside the CDR3, is ETGVTQSPTHLIKTRGQQVTLRCSSQSGHNTVSWYQQALGQGPQFIFQYYREEENGRGNFPPRFSGLQFPNYSSELNVNALELDDSALYLCASSLWQGPLYGYTFGSGTRLTVV.

The table lists this clonotype with many counts. The chain combines TRBV20-1 with TRBJ1-2; D possibly corresponds to TRBD1 (6 bases). CDR1 DFQATT and CDR2 SNEGSKA come from the germline V gene (reference sequence). The CDR3 loop spans 14 amino acids. V was shortened by 3 bases and J by 5 bases, with 16 bases between the two germline ends. In DNA form, the CDR3 reads TGCAGTGCTAGGAAACAGGGACCTGAATATGGCTACACCTTC. Translation: CSARKQGPEYGYTF.

CDR3 region: CASSLGASGRATSYNEQFF. The CDR3 region has the DNA TGTGCCAGCAGCTTAGGGGCTAGCGGGAGGGCTACGTCCTACAATGAGCAGTTCTTC. This chain uses TRBV11-2 with TRBJ2-1; TRBD2 aligns across 12 bases. Germline lookup yields CDR1 SGHAT and CDR2 FQNNGV. With 1 base clipped from V and 1 base from J, the junction kept 8 bases outside the gene matches. The CDR3 is 19 residues long.

This clonotype was counted at least ten times. The chain has TRBV11-2 and TRBJ1-2; 10 bases map to TRBD1. Germline values: CDR1 SGHAT, CDR2 FQNNGV. V was pared by 4 bases and J by 4 bases, with 3 bases of the junction left unmatched. The CDR3 sequence is 14 residues long. The CDR3 DNA is TGTGCCAGCAGCTCAGACAGGGGGCTCTATGGCTACACCTTC. This sequence encodes CASSSDRGLYGYTF.

This clonotype was seen many times. V usage is TRBV6-1 and J usage is TRBJ1-1; possible D gene TRBD1, 6 bases. Germline V gene sequence: CDR1 MNHNS, CDR2 SASEGT. Trimming stripped 5 bases from V and 11 bases from J, with 21 bases between. CDR3 length equals 14 residues. CDR3 protein: CASSYSGGRGYAFF. CDR3 coding DNA: TGTGCCAGCAGTTACAGCGGGGGGCGCGGGTATGCTTTCTTT.

This clonotype came up many times. The gene calls are TRBV6-1 and TRBJ2-3; D gene ambiguous. In germline, CDR1 is MNHNS, CDR2 SASEGT. The V end was cut by 6 bases, the J end by 4 bases, with 14 bases between. The CDR3 sequence is 14 residues long. The CDR3 DNA sequence: TGTGCCAGCAGAGCCACTACTGTGGCAGATACGCAGTATTTT. Amino acids: CASRATTVADTQYF.

This clonotype has at least ten counts. This chain links TRBV20-1 with TRBJ1-5; 10 nucleotides agree with TRBD1. This CDR3 is built from 12 residues. Germline V gives CDR1 DFQATT, CDR2 SNEGSKA (reference sequence). V trimming: 5 bases; J trimming: 6 bases; junction bases outside the gene matches: 1. The CDR3 loop is CSARTGGQPQHF. The CDR3 region has the DNA TGCAGTGCTCGGACAGGGGGTCAGCCCCAGCATTTT.

This clonotype was counted at least ten times. The CDR3 reads CASRVNQGRGAFF. CDR3 bases: TGTGCCAGCAGAGTGAACCAGGGCCGGGGAGCTTTCTTT. The chain joins TRBV28 to TRBJ1-1; D perhaps matches TRBD1 (5 bases). Deletions cut 6 bases from V and 10 bases from J, with 18 bases between. The CDR3 spans 13 residues. The V gene's germline CDR1 is MDHEN and CDR2 SYDVKM.

This clonotype has ten or more counts. The gene calls are TRBV12-3 or TRBV12-4 and TRBJ2-4, with 9 bases lining up with TRBD2. The V segment lost 0 bases and the J segment 1 base; nucleotides outside the gene matches: 10. The length of the CDR3 is 19 residues. This chain's CDR3 is CASSLARRGGLLAKNIQYF. The CDR3 nucleotides are TGTGCCAGCAGTTTAGCGCGGCGGGGGGGCCTGCTGGCCAAAAACATTCAGTACTTC.

The chain carries TRBV15 and TRBJ2-1; TRBD2 matches at 11 bases. V gave up 3 bases and J gave up 7 bases; unmatched junction bases: 5. The V gene's germline CDR1 is LNHNV and CDR2 YYDKDF (reference sequence). This CDR3 is built from 15 residues. DNA for the CDR3: TGTGCCACCAGCAGTAAGGGACTAGCGGAGAATGAGCAGTTCTTC. Translating gives CATSSKGLAENEQFF.

This clonotype was seen a few times. The CDR3 region is CSAIGTGGRTEAFF. CDR3 DNA sequence: TGCAGTGCTATCGGGACAGGGGGCAGGACTGAAGCTTTCTTT. The chain combines TRBV20-1 with TRBJ1-1, with 12 bases aligning to TRBD1. V lost 4 bases, J lost 5 bases, and 5 bases stayed unmatched. CDR3 length: 14 residues. Germline CDR1 DFQATT, CDR2 SNEGSKA (reference sequence).

This clonotype occurred many times. The chain links TRBV20-1 to TRBJ1-1; D unresolved. This CDR3 has 13 residues. V dropped 3 bases and J dropped 0 bases, with 8 bases sitting between them. Germline CDR1 and CDR2: DFQATT and SNEGSKA (reference sequence). CDR3 nucleotide sequence: TGCAGTGCTAGGGGAGGATTGAACACTGAAGCTTTCTTT. Translated, it gives CSARGGLNTEAFF.

In its sample, this clonotype was seen many times. The chain has TRBV11-1 and TRBJ2-1, with D perhaps matching TRBD2 (6 bases). Germline lookup yields CDR1 SGHAT and CDR2 FQDESV (reference sequence). Trimming removed 1 base from V and 0 bases from J, with 7 bases in between. The CDR3 is 15 residues long. The DNA of the CDR3 is TGTGCCAGCAGCTTAGTGGGGGGCTCCTACAATGAGCAGTTCTTC. It encodes CASSLVGGSYNEQFF.

This chain joins TRBV19 and TRBJ2-7; 9 bases fit TRBD1. Trimming took 10 bases from V and 4 from J; bases not matched to a gene: 8. Germline V gene sequence: CDR1 LNHDA, CDR2 SQIVND (reference sequence). The CDR3 contains 13 residues. The CDR3 region is CATSDRGGYEQYF. CDR3 bases: TGTGCCACCTCGGACAGGGGTGGATACGAGCAGTACTTC.

This clonotype showed up many times. The chain combines TRBV28 with TRBJ1-5; 8 nucleotides line up with TRBD1. With 4 bases clipped from V and 2 bases from J, the junction kept 10 bases outside the gene matches. The germline gives CDR1 MDHEN, CDR2 SYDVKM. This CDR3 spans 17 amino acids. CDR3 region: CASSSRPTGVGNQPQHF. CDR3 DNA sequence: TGTGCCAGCAGTTCCCGCCCGACAGGGGTAGGCAATCAGCCCCAGCATTTT. Filled out from reference TRBV28 and TRBJ1-5, the complete variable domain reads DVKVTQSSRYLVKRTGEKVFLECVQDMDHENMFWYRQDPGLGLRLIYFSYDVKMKEKGDIPEGYSVSREKKERFSLILESASTNQTSMYLCASSSRPTGVGNQPQHFGDGTRLSIL.

Many counts were recorded for this clonotype. The V call is TRBV30, the J call TRBJ2-7; D is unclear. Trimming took off 1 base at V and 6 bases at J, with 13 bases between the two ends. The CDR3 totals 13 residues. The V gene's germline CDR1 is GTSNPN and CDR2 SVGIG (reference sequence). The CDR3 loop reads CAWSAGSGLEQYF. CDR3 in DNA: TGTGCCTGGAGTGCTGGAAGTGGCCTCGAGCAGTACTTC.

At least ten counts were recorded for this clonotype. V usage is TRBV19 and J usage is TRBJ1-5; D uncertain. Germline V gene data show CDR1 as LNHDA and CDR2 as SQIVND (reference sequence). CDR3 size: 15 residues. Trimming stripped 7 bases from V and 0 bases from J, with 13 bases between. CDR3 sequence (DNA): TGTGCCAGTACCCCGGTGGGAATTAGCAATCAGCCCCAGCATTTT. Its protein is CASTPVGISNQPQHF. The variable domain in full, completed from reference TRBV19 and TRBJ1-5, reads DGGITQSPKYLFRKEGQNVTLSCEQNLNHDAMYWYRQDPGQGLRLIYYSQIVNDFQKGDIAEGYSVSREKKESFPLTVTSAQKNPTAFYLCASTPVGISNQPQHFGDGTRLSIL.

In its sample, this clonotype was seen a few times. The chain joins TRBV19 to TRBJ2-3; perhaps TRBD2 as D (5 bases). The CDR3 is 14 residues long. Trimming stripped 4 bases from V and 4 bases from J, with 12 bases between. Germline CDR1 is LNHDA and CDR2 is SQIVND (reference sequence). In DNA, the CDR3 is TGTGCCAGTAGTAGAGTCGGGGATCCAGATACGCAGTATTTT. It specifies CASSRVGDPDTQYF.

There are many counts of this clonotype. The chain carries TRBV6-1 and TRBJ2-3, with D perhaps matching TRBD2 (5 bases). V dropped 7 bases and J dropped 0 bases, with 17 bases sitting between them. CDR3 length: 16 residues. Germline V CDR1 and CDR2: MNHNS, SASEGT. Here the CDR3 reads CASNGGWRTSTDTQYF. CDR3 nucleotides: TGTGCCAGCAACGGTGGTTGGAGGACTAGCACAGATACGCAGTATTTT.

This clonotype was seen only a few times. This chain joins TRBV4-1 and TRBJ1-2; 9 positions agree with TRBD1. This CDR3 has 17 residues. After removal of 0 bases from V and 4 bases from J, the junction contained 9 bases not matched to a gene. CDR1 MGHRA and CDR2 YSYEKL come from the germline V gene. DNA of the CDR3: TGCGCCAGCAGCCAAGATGAAGGACAGGGGATGGGCTATGGCTACACCTTC. Protein: CASSQDEGQGMGYGYTF.

The V gene is TRBV28, the J gene TRBJ2-4; D remains ambiguous. Trimming shortened V by 1 base and J by 8 bases, and 9 bases separated the two germline ends. The CDR3 totals 13 residues. CDR1 and CDR2 from the germline V gene are MDHEN and SYDVKM. The CDR3 nucleotides read TGTGCCAGCAGTTTATCATTCAGCGACATTCAGTACTTC. Residues: CASSLSFSDIQYF.

This clonotype was observed at least ten times. The chain links TRBV6-6 to TRBJ1-6, with a weak D call TRBD1 (5 bases). Trimming cost V 2 bases and J 2 bases, with 10 bases left between them. The CDR3 is 16 residues long. Germline V lookup: CDR1 MNHNY, CDR2 SVGAGI (reference sequence). For the CDR3, the DNA is TGTGCCAGCAGTTACGGCGGGGGTACCTATAATTCACCCCTCCACTTT. Its translation: CASSYGGGTYNSPLHF.

This clonotype was counted many times. The genes are TRBV7-2 and TRBJ2-2, with D possibly being TRBD2 (7 bases). The V end was cut by 3 bases, the J end by 5 bases, with 28 bases between. Germline V gene lookup returns CDR1 SGHTA and CDR2 FQGNSA. This CDR3 has 20 amino acids. In DNA form, the CDR3 reads TGTGCCAGCAGCTTGACAGGACTAGGGCAAATGGGGATCGGGACCGGGGAGCTGTTTTTT. Its translation: CASSLTGLGQMGIGTGELFF.

This clonotype was detected ten times or more. The gene calls are TRBV19 and TRBJ1-5; 10 positions agree with TRBD1. The CDR3 has 16 amino acids. The V gene end was trimmed by 4 bases and the J gene end by 7 bases; junction bases not matched to a gene: 10. The germline CDR1 and CDR2 sequences are LNHDA and SQIVND (reference sequence). This chain's CDR3 is CASSTWTGGNGQPQHF. The DNA of the CDR3 is TGTGCCAGTAGTACGTGGACAGGGGGAAATGGGCAGCCCCAGCATTTT.

This clonotype was observed many times. This rearrangement joins TRBV5-4 to TRBJ1-1, with 7 bases aligning to TRBD1. The CDR3 covers 13 residues. The V gene's germline CDR1 is SGHNT and CDR2 YYREEE (reference sequence). The junction had 4 bases not matched to a gene; V was cut back by 4 bases and J by 4 bases. The CDR3 DNA sequence: TGTGCCAGCAGCGACAGGGAAGTCACTGAAGCTTTCTTT. Its translation is CASSDREVTEAFF. Complete variable domain (other parts from reference TRBV5-4 and TRBJ1-1): ETGVTQSPTHLIKTRGQQVTLRCSSQSGHNTVSWYQQALGQGPQFIFQYYREEENGRGNFPPRFSGLQFPNYSSELNVNALELDDSALYLCASSDREVTEAFFGQGTRLTVV.

This clonotype was counted a few times. This chain links TRBV4-1 with TRBJ1-6; 8 nucleotides match TRBD1. J gave up 9 bases and V 6 bases, and 10 bases lay outside the gene matches. The CDR3 runs 15 residues. The germline V gene encodes CDR1 MGHRA and CDR2 YSYEKL. This CDR3 reads CASSPETGVSSPLHF. For the CDR3, the DNA is TGCGCCAGCAGTCCGGAGACAGGGGTGAGTTCACCCCTCCACTTT.